Detailed here is one TCR beta chain. There is no known antigen for this receptor. Base qualities are not provided; no much larger clone lies one nucleotide away. The sample belongs to a study of blood T cell repertoires in COVID-19 (dated by TCRdb to 2018 to 2020). Study-level background: Samples covering the acute and convalescent phases of COVID-19 were provided by collaborators in the United States, Italy and Spain. The prospective study material was composed of cDNA or gDNA derived from T cells, B-cell-depleted T cells, or PBMCs. Subjects who had been exposed to COVID-19, were actively infected with it, or had recovered from it provided the deeply sampled blood TCRbeta repertoires that made up the dataset. The repertoires were released in a freely available public database intended as a resource for research on the immune response to SARS-CoV-2. Samples came from the ongoing ImmuneRACE study (first 160 participants) plus 1,254 subjects from 6 global collaborators. The sample metadata nearly always contained a de-identified subject ID, COVID-19 status, age in years and sex. Where HLA class I and class II types were available, the types were taken from metadata supplied by the sample provider, not from assay-based typing. Overall results and qualifications from the work: Clinical and demographic metadata were provided uncurated, with the amount varying by source and participant.

TCRbeta CDR3 regions were amplified from genomic DNA by means of the immunoSEQ Assay, a bias-controlled multiplex PCR. On the study's bioinformatics: The number of nucleated cells in each sample was estimated from the amplification of reference gene primers within the assay. To quantify the absolute abundance of each unique TCRbeta CDR3 rearrangement, sequence reads were collapsed and filtered. For each sample, productive Simpson clonality was calculated as the square root of Simpson's diversity index over productive rearrangements. Entries here come from immuneACCESS through TCRdb and include only in-frame sequences with V and J called. Some clones fail to appear in such tables; in the studies checked, an unresolved V gene covers under half of the shortfall, and the cause of the remainder is unknown. The V and J calls and the clone size are those of that table, but D and trimming were determined from the DNA. The sample table contains around 250,000 clones; only one count was recorded for 80% to 85% of them. In total, the top ten clones hold approximately 4.7% of the sample.

Collaborating institutions collected whole blood in K2EDTA tubes following their own protocols. For TCRbeta analysis, collaborators shipped samples as frozen whole blood, isolated PBMCs, or DNA extracted from either of those sample types. The sequencing sample was made of peripheral blood. The TCR was taken from a man over 45 with active or convalescent COVID-19.

The CDR3 protein: CACLPGLALETQYF. The DNA sequence is TGTGCCTGTCTACCGGGACTAGCGTTAGAGACCCAGTACTTC. The chain is made from TRBV30 and TRBJ2-5; 10 bases in the middle match TRBD2. The germline V end is reduced by 6 bases and the J end by 4 bases; junction bases left unmatched: 8. The CDR3 runs 14 amino acids, cysteine and phenylalanine included. Kept here is only the CDR3 DNA, which spans 42 bases and is read in frame from base 1. CDR1 and CDR2 are drawn from the germline V gene (reference sequence): GTSNPN, SVGIG.